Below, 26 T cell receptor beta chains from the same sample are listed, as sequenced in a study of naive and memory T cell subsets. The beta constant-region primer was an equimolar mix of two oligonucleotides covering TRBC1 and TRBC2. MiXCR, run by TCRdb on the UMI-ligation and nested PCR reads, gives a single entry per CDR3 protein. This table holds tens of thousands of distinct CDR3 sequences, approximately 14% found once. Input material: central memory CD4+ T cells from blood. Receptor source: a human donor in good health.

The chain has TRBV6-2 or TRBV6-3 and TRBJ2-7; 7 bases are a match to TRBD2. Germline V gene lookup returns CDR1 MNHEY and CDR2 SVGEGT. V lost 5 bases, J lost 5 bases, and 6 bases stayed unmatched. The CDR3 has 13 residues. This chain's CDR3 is CASSRGGTHEQYF. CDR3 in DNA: TGTGCCAGCAGTCGCGGGGGAACGCACGAGCAGTACTTC.

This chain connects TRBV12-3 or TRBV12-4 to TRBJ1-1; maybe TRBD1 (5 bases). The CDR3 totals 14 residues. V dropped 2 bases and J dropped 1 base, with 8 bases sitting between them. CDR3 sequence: CASSLLGQNTEAFF. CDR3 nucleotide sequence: TGTGCCAGCAGTTTACTAGGACAGAACACTGAAGCTTTCTTT.

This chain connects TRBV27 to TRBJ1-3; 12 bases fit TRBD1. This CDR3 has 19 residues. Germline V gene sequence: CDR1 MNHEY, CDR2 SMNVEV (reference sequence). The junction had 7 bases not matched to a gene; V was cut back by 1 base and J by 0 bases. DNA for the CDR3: TGTGCCAGCAGTTTATGGGACAGGGGGCAGGAACACTCTGGAAACACCATATATTTT. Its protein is CASSLWDRGQEHSGNTIYF.

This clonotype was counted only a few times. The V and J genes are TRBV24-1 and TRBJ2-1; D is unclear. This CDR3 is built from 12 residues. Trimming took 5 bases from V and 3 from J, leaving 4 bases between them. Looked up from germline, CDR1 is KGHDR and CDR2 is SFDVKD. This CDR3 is CATSGNYNEQFF. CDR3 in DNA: TGTGCCACCAGTGGAAACTACAATGAGCAGTTCTTC.

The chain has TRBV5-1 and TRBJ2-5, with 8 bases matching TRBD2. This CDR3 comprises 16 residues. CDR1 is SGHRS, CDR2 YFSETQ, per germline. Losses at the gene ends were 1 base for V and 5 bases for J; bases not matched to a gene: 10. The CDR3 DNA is TGCGCCAGCAGCTTGTCAACGGGAGGGTTTCAGGAGACCCAGTACTTC. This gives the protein CASSLSTGGFQETQYF.

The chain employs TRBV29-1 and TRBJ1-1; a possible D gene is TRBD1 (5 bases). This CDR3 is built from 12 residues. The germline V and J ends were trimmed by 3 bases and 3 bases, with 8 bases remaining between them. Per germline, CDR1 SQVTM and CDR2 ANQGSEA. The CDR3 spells CSVDRDDTEAFF. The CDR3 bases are TGCAGCGTTGACAGGGACGACACTGAAGCTTTCTTT.

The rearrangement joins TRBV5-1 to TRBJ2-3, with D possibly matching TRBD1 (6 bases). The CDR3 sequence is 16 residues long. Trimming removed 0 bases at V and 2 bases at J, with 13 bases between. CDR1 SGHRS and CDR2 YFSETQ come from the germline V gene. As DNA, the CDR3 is TGCGCCAGCAGCTTGGGGTCAGGGGCGTTCACAGATACGCAGTATTTT. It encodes CASSLGSGAFTDTQYF. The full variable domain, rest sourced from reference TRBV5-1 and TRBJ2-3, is KAGVTQTPRYLIKTRGQQVTLSCSPISGHRSVSWYQQTPGQGLQFLFEYFSETQRNKGNFPGRFSGRQFSNSRSEMNVSTLELGDSALYLCASSLGSGAFTDTQYFGPGTRLTVL.

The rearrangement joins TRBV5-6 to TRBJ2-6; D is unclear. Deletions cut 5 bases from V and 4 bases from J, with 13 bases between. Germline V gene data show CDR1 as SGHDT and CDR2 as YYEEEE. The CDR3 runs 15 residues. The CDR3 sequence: CASSPNRAGANVLTF. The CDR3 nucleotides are TGTGCCAGCAGTCCGAACAGAGCCGGGGCCAACGTCCTGACTTTC.

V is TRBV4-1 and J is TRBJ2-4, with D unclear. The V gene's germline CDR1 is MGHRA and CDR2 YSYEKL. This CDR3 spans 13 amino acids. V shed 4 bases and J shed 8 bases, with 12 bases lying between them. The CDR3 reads CASSLQQWDIQYF. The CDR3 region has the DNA TGCGCCAGCAGCCTACAACAGTGGGACATTCAGTACTTC.

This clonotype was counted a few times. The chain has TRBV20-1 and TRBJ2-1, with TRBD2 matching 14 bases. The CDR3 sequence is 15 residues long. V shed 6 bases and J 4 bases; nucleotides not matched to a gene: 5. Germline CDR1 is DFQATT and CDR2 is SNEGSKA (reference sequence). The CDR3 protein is CSAGLAGALYNEQFF. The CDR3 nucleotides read TGCAGTGCGGGACTAGCGGGAGCTCTTTACAATGAGCAGTTCTTC.

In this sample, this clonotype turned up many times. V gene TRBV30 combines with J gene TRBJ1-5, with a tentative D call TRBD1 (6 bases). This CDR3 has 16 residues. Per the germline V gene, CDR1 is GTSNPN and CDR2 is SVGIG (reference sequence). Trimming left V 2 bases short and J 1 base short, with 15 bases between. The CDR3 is CAWSINGGASNQPQHF. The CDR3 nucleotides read TGTGCCTGGAGTATCAACGGGGGGGCGAGCAATCAGCCCCAGCATTTT.

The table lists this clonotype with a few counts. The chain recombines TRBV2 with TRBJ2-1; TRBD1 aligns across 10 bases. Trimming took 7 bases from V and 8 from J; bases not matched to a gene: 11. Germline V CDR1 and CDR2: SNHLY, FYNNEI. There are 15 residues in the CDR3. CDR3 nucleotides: TGTGCCAGCACCTATATGCGGGGACAGGGGCATGAGCAGTTCTTC. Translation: CASTYMRGQGHEQFF. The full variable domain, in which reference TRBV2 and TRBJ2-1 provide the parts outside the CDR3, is EPEVTQTPSHQVTQMGQEVILRCVPISNHLYFYWYRQILGQKVEFLVSFYNNEISEKSEIFDDQFSVERPDGSNFTLKIRSTKLEDSAMYFCASTYMRGQGHEQFFGPGTRLTVL.

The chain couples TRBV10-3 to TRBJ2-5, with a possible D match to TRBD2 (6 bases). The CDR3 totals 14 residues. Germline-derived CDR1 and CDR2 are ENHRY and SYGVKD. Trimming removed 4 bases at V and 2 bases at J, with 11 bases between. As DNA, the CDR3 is TGTGCCATCAGTGGGTTACGGGAGCAAGAGACCCAGTACTTC. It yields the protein CAISGLREQETQYF.

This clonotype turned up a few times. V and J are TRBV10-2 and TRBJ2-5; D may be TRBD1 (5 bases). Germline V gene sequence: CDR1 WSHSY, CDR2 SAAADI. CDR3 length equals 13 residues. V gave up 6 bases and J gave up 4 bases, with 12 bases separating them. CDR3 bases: TGCGCCAGCAGAGAGACAGTTTCAGAGACCCAGTACTTC. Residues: CASRETVSETQYF.

The CDR3 bases are TGTGCCAGCAGCCGCGAGGGGTCCAATTCACCCCTCCACTTT. Translating it yields CASSREGSNSPLHF. This chain uses TRBV5-5 with TRBJ1-6, with D maybe TRBD1 (5 bases). The V end lost 4 bases, the J end lost 7 bases, and 12 bases lay between the germline ends. The V gene's germline CDR1 is SGHKS and CDR2 YYEKEE (reference sequence). This CDR3 has 14 amino acids.

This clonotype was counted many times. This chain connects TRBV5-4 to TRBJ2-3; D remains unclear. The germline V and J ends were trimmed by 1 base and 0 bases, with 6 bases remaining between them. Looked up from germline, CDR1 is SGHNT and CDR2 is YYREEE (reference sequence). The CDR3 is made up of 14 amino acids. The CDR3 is CASSLTVSTDTQYF. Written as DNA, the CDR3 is TGTGCCAGCAGCTTGACCGTGAGCACAGATACGCAGTATTTT.

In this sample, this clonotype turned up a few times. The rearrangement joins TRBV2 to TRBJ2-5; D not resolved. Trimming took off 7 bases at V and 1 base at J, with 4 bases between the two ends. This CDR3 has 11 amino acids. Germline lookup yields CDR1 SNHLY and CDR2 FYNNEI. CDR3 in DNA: TGTGCCAGCACCACCCAAGAGACCCAGTACTTC. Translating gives CASTTQETQYF.

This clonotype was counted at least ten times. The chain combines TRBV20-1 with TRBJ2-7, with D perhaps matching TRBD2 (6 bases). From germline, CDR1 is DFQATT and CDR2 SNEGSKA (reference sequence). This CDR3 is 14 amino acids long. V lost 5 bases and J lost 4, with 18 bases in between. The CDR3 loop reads CSAGQTSAGYEQYF. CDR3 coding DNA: TGCAGTGCTGGCCAGACTAGTGCTGGGTACGAGCAGTACTTC.

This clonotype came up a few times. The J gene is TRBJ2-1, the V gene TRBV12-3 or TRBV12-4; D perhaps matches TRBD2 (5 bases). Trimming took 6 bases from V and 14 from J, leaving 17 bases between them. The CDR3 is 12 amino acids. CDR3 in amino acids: CASRMDSPVKFF. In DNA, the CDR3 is TGTGCCAGCAGGATGGACTCCCCGGTGAAGTTCTTC.

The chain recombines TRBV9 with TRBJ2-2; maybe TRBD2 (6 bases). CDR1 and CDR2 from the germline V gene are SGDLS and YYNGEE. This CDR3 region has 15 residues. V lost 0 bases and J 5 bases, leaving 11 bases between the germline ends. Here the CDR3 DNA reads TGTGCCAGCAGCGTAGCTGGAGGGATGACCGGGGAGCTGTTTTTT. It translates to CASSVAGGMTGELFF.

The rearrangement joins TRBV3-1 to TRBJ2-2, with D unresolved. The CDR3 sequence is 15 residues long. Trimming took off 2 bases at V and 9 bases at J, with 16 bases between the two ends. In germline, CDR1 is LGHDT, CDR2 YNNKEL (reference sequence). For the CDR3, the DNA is TGTGCCAGCAGCCAACGCGATACGAAACGCCGGGAGCTGTTTTTT. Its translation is CASSQRDTKRRELFF. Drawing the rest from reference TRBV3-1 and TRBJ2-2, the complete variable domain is DTAVSQTPKYLVTQMGNDKSIKCEQNLGHDTMYWYKQDSKKFLKIMFSYNNKELIINETVPNRFSPKSPDKAHLNLHINSLELGDSAVYFCASSQRDTKRRELFFGEGSRLTVL.

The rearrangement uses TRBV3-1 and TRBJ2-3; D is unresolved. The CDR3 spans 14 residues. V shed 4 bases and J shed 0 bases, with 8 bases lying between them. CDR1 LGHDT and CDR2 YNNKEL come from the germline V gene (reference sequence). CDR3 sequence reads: CASSPNPSTDTQYF. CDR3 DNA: TGTGCCAGCAGCCCCAATCCTAGCACAGATACGCAGTATTTT.

CDR3 loop: CAWRGGAPGNTIYF. The CDR3 DNA reads as TGTGCCTGGAGGGGGGGGGCGCCTGGAAACACCATATATTTT. The V call is TRBV7-2, the J call TRBJ1-3, with D maybe TRBD1 (6 bases). From germline, CDR1 is SGHTA and CDR2 FQGNSA. The CDR3 sequence is 14 residues long. V was clipped by 11 bases and J by 2 bases, with 16 bases between them. The entire variable domain, with the rest obtained from reference TRBV7-2 and TRBJ1-3, is as follows: GAGVSQSPSNKVTEKGKDVELRCDPISGHTALYWYRQSLGQGLEFLIYFQGNSAPDKSGLPSDRFSAERTGGSVSTLTIQRTQQEDSAVYLCAWRGGAPGNTIYFGEGSWLTVV.

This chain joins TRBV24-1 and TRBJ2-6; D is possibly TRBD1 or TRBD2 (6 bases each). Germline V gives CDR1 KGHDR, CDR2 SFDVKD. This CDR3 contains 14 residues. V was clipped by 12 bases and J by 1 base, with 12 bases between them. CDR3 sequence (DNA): TGTGCCTCCGAGGGGGGATCTGGGGCCAACGTCCTGACTTTC. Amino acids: CASEGGSGANVLTF.

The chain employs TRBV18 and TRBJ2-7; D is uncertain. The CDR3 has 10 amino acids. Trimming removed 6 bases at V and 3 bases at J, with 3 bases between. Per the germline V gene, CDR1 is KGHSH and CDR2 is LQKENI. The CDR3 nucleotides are TGTGCCAGCTCCGACTACGAGCAGTACTTC. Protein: CASSDYEQYF.

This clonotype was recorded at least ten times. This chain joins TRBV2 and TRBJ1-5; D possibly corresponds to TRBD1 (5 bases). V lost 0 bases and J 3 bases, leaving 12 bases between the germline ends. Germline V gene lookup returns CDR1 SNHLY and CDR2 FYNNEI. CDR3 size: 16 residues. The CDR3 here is CASSEADRGHNQPQHF. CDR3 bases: TGTGCCAGCAGTGAAGCCGACAGAGGACACAATCAGCCCCAGCATTTT.